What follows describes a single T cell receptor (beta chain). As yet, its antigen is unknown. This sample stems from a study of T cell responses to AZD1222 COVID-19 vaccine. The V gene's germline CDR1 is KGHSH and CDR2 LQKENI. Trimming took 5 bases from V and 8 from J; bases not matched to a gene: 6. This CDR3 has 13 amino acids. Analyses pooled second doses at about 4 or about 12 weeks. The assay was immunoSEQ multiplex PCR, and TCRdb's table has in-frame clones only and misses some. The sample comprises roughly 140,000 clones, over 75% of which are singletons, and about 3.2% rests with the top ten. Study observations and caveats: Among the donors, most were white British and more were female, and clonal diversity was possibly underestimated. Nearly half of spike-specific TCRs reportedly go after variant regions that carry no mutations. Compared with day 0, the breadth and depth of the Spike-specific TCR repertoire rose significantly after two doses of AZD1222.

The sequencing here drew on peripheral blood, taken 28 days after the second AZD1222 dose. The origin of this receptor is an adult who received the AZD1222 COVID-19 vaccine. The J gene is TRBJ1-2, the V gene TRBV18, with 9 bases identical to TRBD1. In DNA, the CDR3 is TGTGCCAGCTCAGGGGACAGGGTGCGGGGCTACACCTTC. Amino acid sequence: CASSGDRVRGYTF.